Below are 13 T cell receptor beta chains sequenced from a single sample in a study of cytomegalovirus exposure and HLA in healthy donors. PCR employed 60 Vbeta and 13 Jbeta primers. The protocol was immunoSEQ multiplex PCR, while the TCRdb copy is restricted to in-frame clones and leaves out a portion. The sample carries approximately 220,000 clones, roughly 80% recorded once. The sample taken for sequencing was PBMCs. The receptors were gathered from a man in his forties in good health and CMV-seronegative.

The chain links TRBV12-5 to TRBJ1-2; TRBD1 agrees at 8 bases. CDR3 size: 15 residues. Germline V lookup: CDR1 LGHNT, CDR2 FRNRAP. V shed 3 bases, J shed 5 bases, and the junction held 8 bases outside the gene matches. The CDR3: CASGFLGQGFYGYTF. The CDR3 DNA reads TGTGCTAGTGGTTTTTTAGGACAGGGATTTTATGGCTACACCTTC. The full variable domain, its missing parts supplied by reference TRBV12-5 and TRBJ1-2, is DARVTQTPRHKVTEMGQEVTMRCQPILGHNTVFWYRQTMMQGLELLAYFRNRAPLDDSGMPKDRFSAEMPDATLATLKIQPSEPRDSAVYFCASGFLGQGFYGYTFGSGTRLTVV.

CDR3 residues: CASSKGTGVNGNTIYF. DNA of the CDR3: TGCGCCAGCAGCAAGGGGACAGGGGTTAATGGAAACACCATATATTTT. V is TRBV5-1 and J is TRBJ1-3, with 10 nucleotides matching TRBD1. The CDR3 is 16 amino acids. Germline assignment: CDR1 SGHRS and CDR2 YFSETQ. The V segment lost 4 bases and the J segment 3 bases; nucleotides outside the gene matches: 7.

The chain joins TRBV6-5 to TRBJ1-2; TRBD1 aligns across 7 bases. The V segment lost 2 bases and the J segment 4 bases; nucleotides outside the gene matches: 10. This CDR3 comprises 16 residues. The germline CDR1 and CDR2 sequences are MNHEY and SVGAGI. The DNA of the CDR3 is TGTGCCAGCAGTTACGGTAGACAGGGTGGGGTCTATGGCTACACCTTC. This sequence encodes CASSYGRQGGVYGYTF.

The chain links TRBV30 to TRBJ2-3; no reliable D call. The germline V gene encodes CDR1 GTSNPN and CDR2 SVGIG (reference sequence). The V end lost 5 bases, the J end lost 0 bases, and 12 bases lay between the germline ends. The CDR3 runs 14 residues. The CDR3 loop reads CAWAKPVSTDTQYF. CDR3 nucleotides: TGTGCCTGGGCCAAGCCCGTTAGCACAGATACGCAGTATTTT.

The chain combines TRBV28 with TRBJ2-6, with a tentative D call TRBD2 (5 bases). Germline assignment: CDR1 MDHEN and CDR2 SYDVKM. This CDR3 comprises 16 residues. Trimming removed 2 bases from V and 4 bases from J, with 12 bases in between. Here the CDR3 DNA reads TGTGCCAGCAGTTTAAACGGGGTTTCAGGGGCCAACGTCCTGACTTTC. Protein sequence: CASSLNGVSGANVLTF.

The chain joins TRBV5-1 to TRBJ2-2; maybe TRBD2 (6 bases). V gave up 3 bases and J gave up 6 bases, with 18 bases separating them. Germline V CDR1 and CDR2: SGHRS, YFSETQ. The CDR3 sequence is 16 residues long. Written as DNA, the CDR3 is TGCGCCAGCAGCTCCGGGCCAACAACGGGGGCCGGGGAGCTGTTTTTT. This gives the protein CASSSGPTTGAGELFF.

The V call is TRBV11-3, the J call TRBJ1-1; 7 nucleotides line up with TRBD1. The V gene end was trimmed by 1 base and the J gene end by 1 base; junction bases not matched to a gene: 6. Germline CDR1 SGHNT, CDR2 YENEEA. The CDR3 covers 16 residues. The CDR3 here is CASSLGERQGNTEAFF. Written as DNA, the CDR3 is TGTGCCAGCAGCTTAGGCGAGCGACAGGGGAACACTGAAGCTTTCTTT.

Comments on this clone: Germline and junction disagree at one end, which may indicate a read error. V and J are TRBV19 and TRBJ2-3; 9 positions agree with TRBD1. Germline V CDR1 and CDR2: LNHDA, SQIVND (reference sequence). This CDR3 has 13 amino acids. CDR3 protein: CASSRDREETQYF. CDR3 DNA: TGTGCCAGTAGCCGGGACAGGGAAGAGACCCAGTACTTT. Using reference TRBV19 and TRBJ2-3 for the parts outside the CDR3, the full variable domain is DGGITQSPKYLFRKEGQNVTLSCEQNLNHDAMYWYRQDPGQGLRLIYYSQIVNDFQKGDIAEGYSVSREKKESFPLTVTSAQKNPTAFYLCASSRDREETQYFGPGTRLTVL.

V and J are TRBV2 and TRBJ1-2; 7 bases agree with TRBD1. The CDR3 runs to 13 residues. V lost 10 bases, J lost 7 bases, and 12 bases stayed unmatched. CDR1 and CDR2 (germline): SNHLY, FYNNEI. As DNA, the CDR3 is TGTGCCAACCGACAGGGTCTCGGAGGTGGCTACACCTTC. Amino acids: CANRQGLGGGYTF.

The CDR3 sequence is CASSQDRGRVNTEAFF. Written as DNA, the CDR3 is TGTGCCAGCAGCCAAGATCGGGGGAGGGTGAACACTGAAGCTTTCTTT. This sequence joins TRBV14 and TRBJ1-1; D is possibly TRBD1 (5 bases). CDR1 is SGHDN, CDR2 FVKESK, per germline. V shed 0 bases and J shed 0 bases, with 11 bases lying between them. The CDR3 is 16 residues long.

This clone has a handful of counts. A read error may account for a junction end that differs from germline. As DNA, the CDR3 is TGTTCCAGCAGCTTAACGGTGTGGAATGAGCAGTTCTTC. Residues: CSSSLTVWNEQFF. The chain is built from TRBV7-9 and TRBJ2-1; no clear D gene. The CDR3 contains 13 residues. CDR1 SEHNR and CDR2 FQNEAQ come from the germline V gene (reference sequence).

This clone was picked up one time. The gene calls are TRBV11-2 and TRBJ2-7; no clear D gene. There are 14 residues in the CDR3. The germline CDR1 and CDR2 sequences are SGHAT and FQNNGV. V gave up 2 bases and J gave up 4 bases, with 12 bases separating them. Written as DNA, the CDR3 is TGTGCCAGCAGCTTATATAGTACAGATTACGAGCAGTACTTC. Amino acid sequence: CASSLYSTDYEQYF.

V is TRBV27 and J is TRBJ1-5; 9 bases are shared with TRBD1. The CDR3 contains 14 residues. Trimming cost V 6 bases and J 6 bases; bases outside gene matches: 6. Germline assignment: CDR1 MNHEY and CDR2 SMNVEV (reference sequence). The CDR3 is CASSLDRGSQPQHF. CDR3 coding DNA: TGTGCCAGCAGCTTGGACAGGGGTAGTCAGCCCCAGCATTTT.